Each of the 27 T cell receptor beta chains below was sequenced from the same sample in a study of early T cells in non-severe SARS-CoV-2 infection. TCRdb reanalysed the 5' RACE reads using MiXCR and keeps one entry per CDR3 protein. The sample shows about 60,000 distinct CDR3 sequences, roughly 18% of them seen only once. This specimen was whole blood, taken at baseline. All receptors come from an adult who was a healthcare worker with PCR-confirmed SARS-CoV-2 infection or an uninfected control (not recorded which).

The chain uses TRBV18 and TRBJ2-6; tentatively, D is TRBD1 or TRBD2 (5 bases each). Germline CDR1 and CDR2: KGHSH and LQKENI. V was shortened by 2 bases and J by 0 bases, with 11 bases between the two germline ends. This CDR3 has 17 amino acids. For the CDR3, the DNA is TGTGCCAGCTCACCAGAGGGGTCTCTCTCTGGGGCCAACGTCCTGACTTTC. This translates into CASSPEGSLSGANVLTF. Full variable domain (rest looked up from reference TRBV18 and TRBJ2-6): NAGVMQNPRHLVRRRGQEARLRCSPMKGHSHVYWYRQLPEEGLKFMVYLQKENIIDESGMPKERFSAEFPKEGPSILRIQQVVRGDSAAYFCASSPEGSLSGANVLTFGAGSRLTVL.

The chain combines TRBV9 with TRBJ2-1; weak D call: TRBD2 (5 bases). The CDR3 has 13 amino acids. Trimming cost V 2 bases and J 6 bases, with 9 bases left between them. Germline V gene lookup returns CDR1 SGDLS and CDR2 YYNGEE. The CDR3 protein is CASSVMDSNEQFF. The CDR3 DNA follows: TGTGCCAGCAGCGTCATGGACTCCAATGAGCAGTTCTTC.

This clonotype was observed a handful of times. V is TRBV20-1 and J is TRBJ1-2, with D perhaps matching TRBD1 (5 bases). The CDR3 length is 14 residues. CDR1 is DFQATT, CDR2 SNEGSKA, per germline (reference sequence). CDR3 in amino acids: CRVKIRDLNYGYTF. The CDR3 nucleotides read TGCAGGGTTAAAATCCGGGACCTGAACTATGGCTACACCTTC.

There are a few counts of this clonotype. The rearrangement uses TRBV13 and TRBJ2-7, with D possibly being TRBD1 (6 bases). Trimming removed 0 bases from V and 3 bases from J, with 15 bases in between. The CDR3 extends over 16 amino acids. Germline CDR1 and CDR2: PRHDT and FYEKMQ (reference sequence). Written as DNA, the CDR3 is TGTGCCAGCAGCTTAGGGGCACAGGGAACGCTCTACGAGCAGTACTTC. This codes for CASSLGAQGTLYEQYF.

This clonotype has a handful of counts. The V and J genes are TRBV3-2 and TRBJ2-7; the table's D call TRBD2 went unverified against the DNA. TRBV3-2 is deemed a pseudogene. This CDR3 has 16 residues. In DNA, the CDR3 is TGTGCCAGCAGCCAAGATAGAGCGGGAGGGCCCCACGAGCAGTACTTC. This gives the protein CASSQDRAGGPHEQYF.

This clonotype was seen many times. The chain joins TRBV10-1 to TRBJ2-2; a possible D gene is TRBD2 (5 bases). Germline V gene sequence: CDR1 WNHNN, CDR2 SYGVQD (reference sequence). The germline V and J ends were trimmed by 8 bases and 2 bases, with 12 bases remaining between them. The CDR3 totals 14 residues. The DNA for the CDR3 is TGCGCCAGCGGGAGAGAACAAAACACCGGGGAGCTGTTTTTT. This codes for CASGREQNTGELFF.

This clonotype was observed at least ten times. The V and J genes are TRBV28 and TRBJ1-1; 7 bases agree with TRBD1. This CDR3 has 13 residues. V shed 5 bases and J 5 bases; nucleotides not matched to a gene: 5. The V gene's germline CDR1 is MDHEN and CDR2 SYDVKM. DNA for the CDR3: TGTGCCAGCAGTCCGACAGGGTGGACTGAAGCTTTCTTT. Translating it yields CASSPTGWTEAFF.

The chain recombines TRBV20-1 with TRBJ1-3, with D uncertain. V lost 0 bases and J 0 bases, leaving 3 bases between the germline ends. Germline-derived CDR1 and CDR2 are DFQATT and SNEGSKA (reference sequence). This CDR3 region has 13 residues. CDR3 sequence reads: CSAREASGNTIYF. DNA for the CDR3: TGCAGTGCTAGAGAGGCCTCTGGAAACACCATATATTTT.

This clonotype was found a few times. The chain recombines TRBV11-2 with TRBJ2-4; 7 nucleotides match TRBD2. Trimming cost V 2 bases and J 3 bases; bases outside gene matches: 13. Germline values: CDR1 SGHAT, CDR2 FQNNGV. The CDR3 length is 18 residues. In nucleotides, the CDR3 is TGTGCCAGCAGCTTACTCTGGGAGGGGCGGGATAGCAAAAACATTCAGTACTTC. Its translation: CASSLLWEGRDSKNIQYF.

The CDR3 region is CASSMGQNTEAFF. CDR3 sequence (DNA): TGCGCCAGCAGCATGGGCCAGAACACTGAAGCTTTCTTT. J is TRBJ1-1 and V is TRBV5-1; no clear D gene. The length of the CDR3 is 13 residues. Germline V lookup: CDR1 SGHRS, CDR2 YFSETQ. V was trimmed by 4 bases and J by 1 base, leaving 8 bases between them.

The chain has TRBV27 and TRBJ2-5, with D uncertain. Germline loops: CDR1 MNHEY, CDR2 SMNVEV (reference sequence). Trimming removed 5 bases at V and 5 bases at J, with 12 bases between. This CDR3 contains 13 residues. CDR3 bases: TGTGCCAGCAGTCCATCCTGGCGGGAGACCCAGTACTTC. It specifies CASSPSWRETQYF.

This chain connects TRBV28 to TRBJ2-7, with 8 bases matching TRBD2. The CDR3 spans 14 residues. Germline V CDR1 and CDR2: MDHEN, SYDVKM. V dropped 3 bases and J dropped 2; count of bases not matched to a gene: 3. CDR3 nucleotide sequence: TGTGCCAGCAGTTTCGACGGGGGGGCCTACGAGCAGTACTTC. Its translation is CASSFDGGAYEQYF.

By share, this clonotype ranks as medium-sized. The rearrangement uses TRBV11-2 and TRBJ2-1, with no clear D. CDR3 size: 13 residues. With 1 base removed from V and 5 bases from J, the gap between germline ends came to 6 bases. CDR1 is SGHAT and CDR2 is FQNNGV in the germline V gene. This CDR3 reads CASSLGVNNEQFF. CDR3 sequence (DNA): TGTGCCAGCAGCTTAGGAGTCAACAATGAGCAGTTCTTC. Combining the CDR3 with reference TRBV11-2 and TRBJ2-1 gives the whole variable domain EAGVAQSPRYKIIEKRQSVAFWCNPISGHATLYWYQQILGQGPKLLIQFQNNGVVDDSQLPKDRFSAERLKGVDSTLKIQPAKLEDSAVYLCASSLGVNNEQFFGPGTRLTVL.

The V gene is TRBV7-2, the J gene TRBJ1-6; D is uncertain. There are 14 residues in the CDR3. V lost 5 bases and J 8 bases, leaving 13 bases between the germline ends. Germline V gives CDR1 SGHTA, CDR2 FQGNSA. CDR3: CASSLLKGDSPLHF. CDR3 nucleotides: TGTGCCAGCAGCCTTCTGAAGGGTGATTCACCCCTCCACTTT.

This clonotype has a handful of counts. V gene TRBV5-1 combines with J gene TRBJ2-7; D is possibly TRBD2 (6 bases). The CDR3 contains 15 residues. V was pared by 0 bases and J by 4 bases, with 14 bases between. CDR1 and CDR2 from the germline V gene are SGHRS and YFSETQ. In DNA, the CDR3 is TGCGCCAGCAGCTTGGTTCCGGTCCGGGAGTACGAGCAGTACTTC. Amino acid sequence: CASSLVPVREYEQYF. Full variable domain (outside the CDR3, taken from reference TRBV5-1 and TRBJ2-7): KAGVTQTPRYLIKTRGQQVTLSCSPISGHRSVSWYQQTPGQGLQFLFEYFSETQRNKGNFPGRFSGRQFSNSRSEMNVSTLELGDSALYLCASSLVPVREYEQYFGPGTRLTVT.

V and J are TRBV3-1 and TRBJ2-2, with D hard to call. The CDR3 is 18 residues long. V was shortened by 4 bases and J by 3 bases, with 21 bases between the two germline ends. Germline CDR1 is LGHDT and CDR2 is YNNKEL (reference sequence). Written as DNA, the CDR3 is TGTGCCAGCAGCCGGTCGAGTTTTGGAATTGTCGACACCGGGGAGCTGTTTTTT. It specifies CASSRSSFGIVDTGELFF.

This chain links TRBV20-1 with TRBJ2-1, with 10 bases fitting TRBD2. Germline V CDR1 and CDR2: DFQATT, SNEGSKA (reference sequence). This CDR3 contains 14 residues. With V trimmed by 4 bases and J by 7 bases, 7 bases remained unmatched. The CDR3 sequence: CSATPSGRGNEQFF. The CDR3 bases are TGCAGTGCTACCCCTAGCGGGAGAGGTAATGAGCAGTTCTTC.

This chain links TRBV10-2 with TRBJ2-1; 8 positions match TRBD1. The trim removed 10 bases at V and 1 base at J, leaving 9 bases unmatched. This CDR3 spans 15 amino acids. CDR1 and CDR2 from the germline V gene are WSHSY and SAAADI. The CDR3 reads CATLQGVGSYNEQFF. The CDR3 region has the DNA TGCGCCACGTTACAGGGGGTTGGGTCCTACAATGAGCAGTTCTTC.

This chain links TRBV9 with TRBJ2-7; maybe TRBD2 (6 bases). This CDR3 contains 15 residues. CDR1 SGDLS and CDR2 YYNGEE come from the germline V gene. V was pared by 4 bases and J by 3 bases, with 17 bases between. The CDR3 here is CASSKWDSSRYEQYF. The CDR3 DNA follows: TGTGCCAGCAGCAAGTGGGACTCATCCCGCTACGAGCAGTACTTC. Variable domain in full (rest from reference TRBV9 and TRBJ2-7): DSGVTQTPKHLITATGQRVTLRCSPRSGDLSVYWYQQSLDQGLQFLIQYYNGEERAKGNILERFSAQQFPDLHSELNLSSLELGDSALYFCASSKWDSSRYEQYFGPGTRLTVT.

This clonotype appeared many times. The chain recombines TRBV4-3 with TRBJ1-6; TRBD1 matches at 7 bases. Trimming removed 2 bases from V and 12 bases from J; junction bases left unmatched: 10. CDR1 is LGHNA and CDR2 is YSLEER in the germline V gene. The CDR3 sequence is 15 residues long. The CDR3 DNA is TGCGCCAGCAGCCAAACCGACAGGGCCCCGGGACCCCTCCACTTT. The encoded protein is CASSQTDRAPGPLHF.

This rearrangement joins TRBV29-1 to TRBJ1-1; TRBD1 matches at 7 bases. This CDR3 spans 13 amino acids. The V gene end was trimmed by 0 bases and the J gene end by 4 bases; junction bases not matched to a gene: 2. Germline CDR1 and CDR2: SQVTM and ANQGSEA. The CDR3 protein is CSVEETGSTEAFF. The CDR3, as DNA: TGCAGCGTTGAAGAGACAGGGTCCACTGAAGCTTTCTTT. The full variable domain, in which reference TRBV29-1 and TRBJ1-1 provide the parts outside the CDR3, is SAVISQKPSRDICQRGTSLTIQCQVDSQVTMMFWYRQQPGQSLTLIATANQGSEATYESGFVIDKFPISRPNLTFSTLTVSNMSPEDSSIYLCSVEETGSTEAFFGQGTRLTVV.

This clonotype was observed many times. This chain joins TRBV20-1 and TRBJ1-3, with D hard to call. The V end lost 4 bases, the J end lost 0 bases, and 10 bases lay between the germline ends. CDR1 DFQATT and CDR2 SNEGSKA come from the germline V gene (reference sequence). The CDR3 has 14 amino acids. CDR3 in DNA: TGCAGTGCTACCCGTTACAGCTCTGGAAACACCATATATTTT. Translating it yields CSATRYSSGNTIYF.

This clonotype was recorded at least ten times. The chain uses TRBV4-1 and TRBJ2-6; TRBD1 aligns across 10 bases. Germline V lookup: CDR1 MGHRA, CDR2 YSYEKL. The junction had 6 bases not matched to a gene; V was cut back by 3 bases and J by 1 base. The CDR3 length is 18 residues. The CDR3, as DNA: TGCGCCAGCAGCCAGGACAGGGGGGATCGTTCTGGGGCCAACGTCCTGACTTTC. This codes for CASSQDRGDRSGANVLTF.

This clonotype was seen only a few times. The rearrangement links TRBV6-5 to TRBJ2-3; D is undetermined. V was cut by 10 bases and J by 0 bases, with 17 bases left in between. This CDR3 has 15 amino acids. CDR1 is MNHEY, CDR2 SVGAGI, per germline. The CDR3 region has the DNA TGTGCCACCTCACGATCCGGTCACAGCACAGATACGCAGTATTTT. Translation: CATSRSGHSTDTQYF.

A few counts support this clonotype. The rearrangement links TRBV7-2 to TRBJ1-5, with D possibly matching TRBD1 (5 bases). The CDR3 contains 14 residues. V gave up 0 bases and J gave up 5 bases, with 8 bases separating them. Per the germline V gene, CDR1 is SGHTA and CDR2 is FQGNSA. CDR3 protein: CASSLAGVDQPQHF. CDR3 nucleotides: TGTGCCAGCAGCTTAGCAGGGGTTGATCAGCCCCAGCATTTT.

This clonotype came up a few times. The rearrangement links TRBV20-1 to TRBJ2-2; no clear D. V shed 5 bases and J shed 2 bases, with 9 bases lying between them. Germline V gives CDR1 DFQATT, CDR2 SNEGSKA (reference sequence). The CDR3 length is 13 residues. This CDR3 reads CSARLVNTGELFF. The CDR3, as DNA: TGCAGTGCTCGGCTAGTTAACACCGGGGAGCTGTTTTTT.

The rearrangement uses TRBV30 and TRBJ2-7; TRBD1 aligns across 9 bases. Per the germline V gene, CDR1 is GTSNPN and CDR2 is SVGIG (reference sequence). This CDR3 has 14 residues. V gave up 3 bases and J gave up 2 bases; unmatched junction bases: 5. In DNA, the CDR3 is TGTGCCTGGAGCACCGGGACAGGGACCTACGAGCAGTACTTC. Translating gives CAWSTGTGTYEQYF.